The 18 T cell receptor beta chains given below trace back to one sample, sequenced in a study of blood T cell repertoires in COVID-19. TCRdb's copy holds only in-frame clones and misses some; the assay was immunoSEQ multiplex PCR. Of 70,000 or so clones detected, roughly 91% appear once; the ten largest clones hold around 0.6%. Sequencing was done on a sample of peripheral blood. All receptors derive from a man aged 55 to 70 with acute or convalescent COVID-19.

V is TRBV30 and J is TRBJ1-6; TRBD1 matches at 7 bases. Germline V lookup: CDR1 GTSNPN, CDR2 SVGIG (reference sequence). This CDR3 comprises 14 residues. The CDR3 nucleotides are TGTGGAAGGTCTACAGGGGATTATAATTCACCCCTCCACTTT. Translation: CGRSTGDYNSPLHF.

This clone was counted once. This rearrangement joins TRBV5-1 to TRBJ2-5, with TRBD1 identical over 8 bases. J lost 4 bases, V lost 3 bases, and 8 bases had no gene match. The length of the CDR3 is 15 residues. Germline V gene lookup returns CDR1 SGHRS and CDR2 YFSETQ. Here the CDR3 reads CASSSGTGNAETQYF. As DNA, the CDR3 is TGCGCCAGCAGCTCGGGGACAGGCAACGCAGAGACCCAGTACTTC.

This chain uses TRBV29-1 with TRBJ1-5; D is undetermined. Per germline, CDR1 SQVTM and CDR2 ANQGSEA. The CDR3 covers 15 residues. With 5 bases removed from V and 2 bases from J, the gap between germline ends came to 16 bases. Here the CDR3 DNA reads TGCAGCGTTATCCTTTCCACCGGGGGCAATCAGCCCCAGCATTTT. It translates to CSVILSTGGNQPQHF.

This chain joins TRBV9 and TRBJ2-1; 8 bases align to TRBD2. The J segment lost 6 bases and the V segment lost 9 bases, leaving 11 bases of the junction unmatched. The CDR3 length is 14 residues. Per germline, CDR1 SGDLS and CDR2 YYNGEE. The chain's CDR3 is CATSGGAFGNEQFF. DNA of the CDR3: TGTGCCACCTCCGGGGGGGCCTTTGGCAATGAGCAGTTCTTC.

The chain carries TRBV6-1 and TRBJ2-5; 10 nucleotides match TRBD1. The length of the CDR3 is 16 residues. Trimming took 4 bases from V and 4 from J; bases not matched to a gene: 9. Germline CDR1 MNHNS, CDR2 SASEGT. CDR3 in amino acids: CASSVTGGGMGETQYF. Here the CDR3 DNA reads TGTGCCAGCAGTGTGACAGGGGGCGGAATGGGAGAGACCCAGTACTTC.

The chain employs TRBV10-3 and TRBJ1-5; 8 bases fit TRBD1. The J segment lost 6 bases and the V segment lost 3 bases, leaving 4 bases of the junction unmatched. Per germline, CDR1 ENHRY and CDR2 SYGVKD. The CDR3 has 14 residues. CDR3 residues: CAISDRQGSQPQHF. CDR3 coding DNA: TGTGCCATCAGTGATAGACAGGGGAGTCAGCCCCAGCATTTT.

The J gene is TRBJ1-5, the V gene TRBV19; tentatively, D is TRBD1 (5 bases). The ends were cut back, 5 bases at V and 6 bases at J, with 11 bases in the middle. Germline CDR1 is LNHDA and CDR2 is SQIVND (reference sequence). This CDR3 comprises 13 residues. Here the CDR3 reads CASSSQGGQPQHF. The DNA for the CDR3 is TGTGCCAGTAGTTCCCAGGGCGGTCAGCCCCAGCATTTT.

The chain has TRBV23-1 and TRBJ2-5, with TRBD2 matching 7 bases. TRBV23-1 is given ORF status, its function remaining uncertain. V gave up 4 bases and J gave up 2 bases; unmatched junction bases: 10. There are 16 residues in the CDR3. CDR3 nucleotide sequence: TGCGCCAGCAGTCTACCCCTGCGGGAGATTCAAGAGACCCAGTACTTC. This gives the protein CASSLPLREIQETQYF.

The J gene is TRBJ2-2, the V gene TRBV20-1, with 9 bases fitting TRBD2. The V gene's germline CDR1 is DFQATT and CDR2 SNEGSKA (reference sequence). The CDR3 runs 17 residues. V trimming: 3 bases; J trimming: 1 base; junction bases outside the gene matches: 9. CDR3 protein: CSASRLAGDLNTGELFF. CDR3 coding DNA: TGCAGTGCTAGTCGGTTAGCGGGGGACTTGAACACCGGGGAGCTGTTTTTT.

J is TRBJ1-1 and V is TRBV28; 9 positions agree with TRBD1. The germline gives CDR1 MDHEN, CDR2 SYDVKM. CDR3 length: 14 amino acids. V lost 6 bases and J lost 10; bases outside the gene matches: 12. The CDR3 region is CASRASGTGLTAFF. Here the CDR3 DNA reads TGTGCCAGCAGAGCATCCGGGACAGGGCTCACAGCTTTCTTT.

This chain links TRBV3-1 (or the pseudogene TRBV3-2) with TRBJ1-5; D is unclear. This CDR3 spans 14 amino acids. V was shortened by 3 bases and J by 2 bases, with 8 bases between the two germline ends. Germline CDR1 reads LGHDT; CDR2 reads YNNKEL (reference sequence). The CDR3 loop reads CASSQTQGNQPQHF. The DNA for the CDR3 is TGTGCCAGCAGCCAGACCCAGGGCAATCAGCCCCAGCATTTT.

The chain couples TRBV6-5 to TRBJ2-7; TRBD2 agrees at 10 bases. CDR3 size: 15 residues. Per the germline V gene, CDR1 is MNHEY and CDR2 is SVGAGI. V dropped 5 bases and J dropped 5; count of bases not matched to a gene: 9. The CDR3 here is CASSRVQREGHEQYF. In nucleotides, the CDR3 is TGTGCCAGCAGTAGGGTTCAGCGGGAGGGCCACGAGCAGTACTTC.

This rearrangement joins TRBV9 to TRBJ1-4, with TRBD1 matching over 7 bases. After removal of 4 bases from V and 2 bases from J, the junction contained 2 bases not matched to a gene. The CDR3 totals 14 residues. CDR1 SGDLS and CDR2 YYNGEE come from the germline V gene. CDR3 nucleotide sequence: TGTGCCAGCAGCACCAGGGGGACTAATGAAAAACTGTTTTTT. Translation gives CASSTRGTNEKLFF.

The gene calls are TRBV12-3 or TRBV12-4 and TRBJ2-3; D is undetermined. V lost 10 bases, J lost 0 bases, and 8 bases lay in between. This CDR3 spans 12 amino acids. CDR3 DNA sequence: TGTGCCACCCGCGATAGCACAGATACGCAGTATTTT. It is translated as CATRDSTDTQYF.

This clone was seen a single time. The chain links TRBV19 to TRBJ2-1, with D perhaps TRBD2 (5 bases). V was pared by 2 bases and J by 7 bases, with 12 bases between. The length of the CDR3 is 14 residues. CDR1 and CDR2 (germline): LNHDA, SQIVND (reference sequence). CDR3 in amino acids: CASSITGSGNEQFF. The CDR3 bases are TGTGCCAGTAGTATAACTGGGTCGGGGAATGAGCAGTTCTTC.

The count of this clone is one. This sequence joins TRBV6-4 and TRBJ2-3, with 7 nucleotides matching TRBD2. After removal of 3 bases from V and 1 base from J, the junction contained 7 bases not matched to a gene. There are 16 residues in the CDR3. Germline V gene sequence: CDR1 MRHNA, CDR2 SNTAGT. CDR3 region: CASSEREGGGTDTQYF. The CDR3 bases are TGTGCCAGCAGTGAGCGTGAGGGAGGGGGCACAGATACGCAGTATTTT.

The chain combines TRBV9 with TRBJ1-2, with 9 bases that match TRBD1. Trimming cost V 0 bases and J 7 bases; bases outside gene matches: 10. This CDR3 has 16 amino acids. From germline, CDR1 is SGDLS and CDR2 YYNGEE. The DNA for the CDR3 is TGTGCCAGCAGCGTAGCTACGGGGACAGGGTTAGGTGGCTACACCTTC. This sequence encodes CASSVATGTGLGGYTF. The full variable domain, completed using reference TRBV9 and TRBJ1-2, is DSGVTQTPKHLITATGQRVTLRCSPRSGDLSVYWYQQSLDQGLQFLIQYYNGEERAKGNILERFSAQQFPDLHSELNLSSLELGDSALYFCASSVATGTGLGGYTFGSGTRLTVV.

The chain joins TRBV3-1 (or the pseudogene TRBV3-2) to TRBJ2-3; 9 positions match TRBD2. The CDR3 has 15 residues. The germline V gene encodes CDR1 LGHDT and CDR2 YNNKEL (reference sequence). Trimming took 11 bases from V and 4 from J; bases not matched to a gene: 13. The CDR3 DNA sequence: TGTGCCTCCGCGGCAGGAGCGGGAGGCCCAGATACGCAGTATTTT. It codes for CASAAGAGGPDTQYF.